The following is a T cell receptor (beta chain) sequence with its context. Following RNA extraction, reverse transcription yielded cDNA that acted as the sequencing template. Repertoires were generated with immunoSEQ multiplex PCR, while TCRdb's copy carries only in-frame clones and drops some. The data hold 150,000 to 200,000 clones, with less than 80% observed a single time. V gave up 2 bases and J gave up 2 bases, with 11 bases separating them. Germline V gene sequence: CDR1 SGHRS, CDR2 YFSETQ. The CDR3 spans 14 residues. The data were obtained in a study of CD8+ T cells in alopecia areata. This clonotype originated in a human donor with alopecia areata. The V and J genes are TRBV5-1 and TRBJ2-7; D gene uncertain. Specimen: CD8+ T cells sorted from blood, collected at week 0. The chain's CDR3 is CASSFGNSAYEQYF. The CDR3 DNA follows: TGCGCCAGCAGCTTTGGTAACAGCGCCTACGAGCAGTACTTC.